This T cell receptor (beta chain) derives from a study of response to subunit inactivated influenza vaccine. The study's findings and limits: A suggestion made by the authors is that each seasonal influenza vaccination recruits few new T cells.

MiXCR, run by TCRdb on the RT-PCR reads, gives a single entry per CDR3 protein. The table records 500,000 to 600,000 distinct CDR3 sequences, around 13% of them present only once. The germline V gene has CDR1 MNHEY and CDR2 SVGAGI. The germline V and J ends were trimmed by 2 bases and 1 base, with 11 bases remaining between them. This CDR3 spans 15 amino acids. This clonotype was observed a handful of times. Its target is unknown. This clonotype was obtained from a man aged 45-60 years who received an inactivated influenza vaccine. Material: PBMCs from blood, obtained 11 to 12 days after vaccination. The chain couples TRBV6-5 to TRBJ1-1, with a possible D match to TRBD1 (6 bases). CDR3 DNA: TGTGCCAGCAGTTACCCAGCAGGGGCGAACACTGAAGCTTTCTTT. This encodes CASSYPAGANTEAFF.